This TCR beta chain came from a study of tissue T cells after allogeneic stem cell transplantation. Study-wide background: Enrolled prospectively were adult allogeneic hematopoietic cell transplant recipients whose graft-versus-host disease was steroid-refractory.

A note on this clone: Its antigen is currently unknown.

Study-level results: Shared clones across patients were few; motif clustering revealed tissue-specific shared signatures.

This CDR3 is 16 amino acids long. Trimming pared 5 bases from V and 0 bases from J, leaving 16 bases between. Germline CDR1 and CDR2: MNHEY and SMNVEV (reference sequence). Some clones are missing from TCRdb's copy, which holds only in-frame ones; the method was immunoSEQ multiplex PCR. The table records 25,000 to 30,000 clones, roughly 85% of them present only once. This chain links TRBV27 with TRBJ2-5; D remains unclear. This receptor was identified in a woman aged 18 to 49 who later had graft-versus-host disease after an allogeneic stem cell transplant. The specimen was blood, collected before transplantation. The DNA for the CDR3 is TGTGCCAGCAGTGGTCTTCCCGGAACGTACCAAGAGACCCAGTACTTC. Its translation: CASSGLPGTYQETQYF.